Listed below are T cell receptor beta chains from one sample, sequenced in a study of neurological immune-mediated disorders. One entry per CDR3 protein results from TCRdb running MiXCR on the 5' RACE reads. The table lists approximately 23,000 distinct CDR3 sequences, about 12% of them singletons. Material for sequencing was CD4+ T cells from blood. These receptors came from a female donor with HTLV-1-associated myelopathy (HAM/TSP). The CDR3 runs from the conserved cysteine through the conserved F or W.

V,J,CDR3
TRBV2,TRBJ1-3,CASTDIRSGNTIYF
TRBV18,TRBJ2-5,CASSPGLQETQYF
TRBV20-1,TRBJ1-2,CSATGQTNGYTF
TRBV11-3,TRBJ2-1,CASRSGDRYNEQFF
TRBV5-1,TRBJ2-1,CASSLTDRENNEQFF
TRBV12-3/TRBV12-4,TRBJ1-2,CASAHRDREDYGYTF
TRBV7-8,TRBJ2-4,CASSLGQVGVNIQYF
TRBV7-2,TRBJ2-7,CASSLLAGREQYF
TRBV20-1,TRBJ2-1,CSASDGYNEQFF
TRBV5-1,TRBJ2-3,CASSYEGGTDKKYF
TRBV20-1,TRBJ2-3,CSARGASGVGDTQYF
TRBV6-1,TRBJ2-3,CAGAQLDSPDTQYF
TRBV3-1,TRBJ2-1,CASSPPLAGGRNEQFF
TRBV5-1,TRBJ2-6,CASSFSGTGVGANVLTF
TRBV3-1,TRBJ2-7,CASSQAIRDSYEQYF
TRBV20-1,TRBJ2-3,CSALETGLATDTQYF